The present TCR beta chain was sequenced within a study of T cell responses to AZD1222 COVID-19 vaccine. Study observations and caveats: The breadth and depth of Spike-specific TCRs increased once two AZD1222 doses had been given. With dominance at 160-218 and 743-854, vaccine-associated CD4 TCRs spanned spike.

Timing groups of about 4 and about 12 weeks for second doses were pooled. This CDR3 contains 15 residues. V shed 0 bases and J shed 8 bases, with 13 bases lying between them. Looked up from germline, CDR1 is SNHLY and CDR2 is FYNNEI. The assay was immunoSEQ multiplex PCR, and TCRdb's table has in-frame clones only and misses some. The sample lists roughly 100,000 clones; nearly 90% were seen once. Regarding this clone: Its antigen remains unidentified.

The sequence was obtained from an adult who received the AZD1222 COVID-19 vaccine. The chain has TRBV2 and TRBJ1-4; D gene ambiguous. Source: peripheral blood, taken 28 days after the second AZD1222 dose. CDR3 bases: TGTGCCAGCAGTGAAGCAGGAGCGGGAGGGGAAAAACTGTTTTTT. Amino acid sequence: CASSEAGAGGEKLFF.